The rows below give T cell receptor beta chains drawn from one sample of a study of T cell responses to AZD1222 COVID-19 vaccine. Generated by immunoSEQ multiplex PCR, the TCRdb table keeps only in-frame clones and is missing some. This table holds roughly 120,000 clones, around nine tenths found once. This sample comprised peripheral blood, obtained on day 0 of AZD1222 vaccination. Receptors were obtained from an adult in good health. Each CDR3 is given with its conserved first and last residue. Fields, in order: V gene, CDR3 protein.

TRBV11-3	CASSFSVFGREYNEQFF
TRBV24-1	CATSDFPGGGTGELFF
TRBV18	CASSPQRENNSPLHF
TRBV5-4	CASSLEVALAGVDEQFF
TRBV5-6	CASSLRRTSGSHEQYF
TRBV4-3	CASSHVPGQGSYEQYF
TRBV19	CASSPFDGRATEAFF
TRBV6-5	CASSYSYRNTEAFF
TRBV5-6	CASSLASVVWQGANEAFF
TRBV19	CASSMRGDQETQYF
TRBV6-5	CASSPTSGRFYEQYF
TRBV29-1	CSVRATGGNTIYF
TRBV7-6	CASSLEGAGELFF
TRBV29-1	CSVGDSKGYTF
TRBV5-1	CASTLDSNSGNTIYF
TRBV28	CASTRIQGADYGYTF
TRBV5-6	CASSLYTGNNQPQHF
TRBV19	CASTLASDLGEQFF
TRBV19	CASSLAGGYNEQFF
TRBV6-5	CASSYSSYSNQPQHF
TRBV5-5	CASRPGTETYEQYF
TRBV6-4	CASREPHSFRGAGELFF
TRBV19	CASTRSGAYNEQFF
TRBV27	CASSSARNQPQHF
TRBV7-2	CASSLGGRGDEKLFF
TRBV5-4	CASSSGGSSGNTIYF
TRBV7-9	CASSLLGGGRNGYTF
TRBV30	CAWNKAGGRMNTEAFF
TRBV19	CASSINSGLVAYEQYF
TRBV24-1	CATSDWTGGYGYTF
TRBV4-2	CASSQGSSGGYEQYF
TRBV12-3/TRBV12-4	CAIRTGGDQPQHF
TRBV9	CASSVQGAFSGNTIYF
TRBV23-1	CASSQSNWSEQYF
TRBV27	CASSFSGENTQYF
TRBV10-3	CAIGTSGTNNEQFF
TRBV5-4	CASSLAGRTNEKLFF
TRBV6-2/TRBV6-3	CASSYGRGGASTGELFF
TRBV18	CASSPNRDRAFF
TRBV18	CASSPPGFNTEAFF
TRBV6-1	CASSEMGGVGRGNTIYF
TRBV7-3	CASSLTGQILGGYTF
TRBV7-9	CASSLAQGAYNEQFF
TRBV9	CASSVGGFYGYTF
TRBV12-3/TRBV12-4	CASSLGYGYTF